This TCR beta chain was recovered during a study of blood T cell repertoires in COVID-19. About the research overall: Acute and convalescent COVID-19 samples came from the United States, Italy and Spain. In each case, the material was cDNA or gDNA derived from T cells, B-cell-depleted T cells, or PBMCs.

Original methodology: For nucleated cells, counts were estimated from reference gene primer amplification. The repertoire was sequenced with immunoSEQ multiplex PCR; TCRdb's copy has only in-frame clones and lacks some. V, J and clone size derive from that table, while D and trimming were established from the DNA sequence. Among 120,000 or so clones listed, about 87% were seen once. Germline-derived CDR1 and CDR2 are SGHTA and FQGTGA. Trimming cost V 5 bases and J 0 bases, with 14 bases left between them. This CDR3 is 17 amino acids long. Sequencing was carried out using peripheral blood. The source is a woman in her forties or fifties with acute or convalescent COVID-19. This chain connects TRBV7-3 to TRBJ2-6, with TRBD1 as a possible D gene (5 bases). The CDR3 bases are TGTGCCAGCAGCCGGACACCTTCCGTCTCTGGGGCCAACGTCCTGACTTTC. Amino acid sequence: CASSRTPSVSGANVLTF.